This TCR beta chain was observed in a study of T cell responses to AZD1222 COVID-19 vaccine. Study at large: Second doses at about 4 or about 12 weeks were pooled.

Sequencing was performed with immunoSEQ multiplex PCR; in TCRdb, only in-frame clones are kept and a portion is missing. Of approximately 120,000 clones in the sample, 87% were seen once. Findings of the study overall: A mostly white British donor set with more females was recruited, and clonal diversity was possibly underestimated. The study found Spike-specific TCR breadth and depth rose after two AZD1222 doses.

A word on this clone: The antigen is not known.

The germline gives CDR1 SGHVS, CDR2 FQNEAQ. With 4 bases removed from V and 1 base from J, the gap between germline ends came to 10 bases. The CDR3 runs 14 residues. This sequence joins TRBV7-8 and TRBJ2-5; no firm D call. The sample consisted of peripheral blood, taken on day 0 of AZD1222 vaccination. The TCR was taken from an adult in good health. CDR3 bases: TGTGCCAGCAGCTCGTGGGCCTCCCAAGAGACCCAGTACTTC. As protein: CASSSWASQETQYF.